A selection of T cell receptor beta chains follows, all from one sample in a study of cytomegalovirus exposure and HLA in healthy donors. Produced via immunoSEQ multiplex PCR; TCRdb's table is partial and in-frame only. Altogether about 160,000 clones are present, roughly two thirds being singletons, with the ten largest covering 2.8%. The sequencing input was PBMCs. Every receptor here comes from a woman aged 30 to 39 in good health and CMV-seronegative. Each CDR3 is given without its conserved first and last residue. Fields, in order: V gene, J gene, CDR3 protein.

TRBV7-3	TRBJ1-6	ASSLAGGVDSPLH
TRBV15	TRBJ2-7	ATSMRGDIYEQY
TRBV4-3	TRBJ2-3	ASSQGRVGLSGGLCTDTQY
TRBV7-2	TRBJ2-7	ASSSDRGRNQY
TRBV27	TRBJ2-7	ASSFSLSYEQY
TRBV28	TRBJ2-7	ASSSTGTGSEQY
TRBV28	TRBJ2-5	ASSKSPVNQETQY
TRBV5-4	TRBJ2-7	ASTQWGDRSSYEQY
TRBV21-1	TRBJ1-2	ALRDRGEVDYGYT
TRBV6-6	TRBJ2-1	ASMQRESSYNEQF
TRBV19	TRBJ1-5	ASSIDRTVGQPQH
TRBV12-5	TRBJ2-1	ASGSTQGLAERLSYNEQF
TRBV29-1	TRBJ1-5	SAGGEANQPQH
TRBV5-4	TRBJ2-7	ASSFSSILTEQY
TRBV28	TRBJ2-4	ASSLDWSAKNIQY
TRBV9	TRBJ1-2	ASSERGQSYGYT
TRBV15	TRBJ1-2	ATSRDGVGLYGYT
TRBV28	TRBJ2-7	ASKHPDRAYEQY
TRBV6-1	TRBJ1-1	ASSEGGVTEAF
TRBV30	TRBJ2-1	AWSVLNEQF
TRBV4-3	TRBJ1-4	ASSLSSSTNEKLF
TRBV10-3	TRBJ2-7	ATSWFGGWSYEQY
TRBV11-2	TRBJ1-1	ASSLKGWTQMNIEAF
TRBV5-1	TRBJ2-7	ASSLDLVRQGRYEQY
TRBV7-9	TRBJ2-7	ASSHRQGLSYEQY
TRBV5-5	TRBJ1-2	ASSLTGGEGYT
TRBV9	TRBJ2-5	ASSPRGQGGETQY
TRBV19	TRBJ2-3	ASSSGTGLTDTQY
TRBV6-1	TRBJ2-5	ASSIQRAQY